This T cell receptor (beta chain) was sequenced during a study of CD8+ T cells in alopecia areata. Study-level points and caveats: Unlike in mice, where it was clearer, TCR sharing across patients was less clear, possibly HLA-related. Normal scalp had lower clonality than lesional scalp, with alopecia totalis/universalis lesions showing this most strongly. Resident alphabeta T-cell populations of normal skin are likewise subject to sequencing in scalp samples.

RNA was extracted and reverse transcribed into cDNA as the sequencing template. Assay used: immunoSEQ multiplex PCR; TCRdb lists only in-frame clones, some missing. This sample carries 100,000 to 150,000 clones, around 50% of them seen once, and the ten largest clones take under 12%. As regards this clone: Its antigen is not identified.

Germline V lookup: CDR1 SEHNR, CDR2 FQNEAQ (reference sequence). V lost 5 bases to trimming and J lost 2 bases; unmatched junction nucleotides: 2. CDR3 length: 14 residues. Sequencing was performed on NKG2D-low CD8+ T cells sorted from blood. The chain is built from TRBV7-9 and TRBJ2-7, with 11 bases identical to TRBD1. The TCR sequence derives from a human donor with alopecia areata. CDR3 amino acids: CASSGQGATYEQYF. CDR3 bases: TGTGCCAGCAGCGGACAGGGGGCCACCTACGAGCAGTACTTC.